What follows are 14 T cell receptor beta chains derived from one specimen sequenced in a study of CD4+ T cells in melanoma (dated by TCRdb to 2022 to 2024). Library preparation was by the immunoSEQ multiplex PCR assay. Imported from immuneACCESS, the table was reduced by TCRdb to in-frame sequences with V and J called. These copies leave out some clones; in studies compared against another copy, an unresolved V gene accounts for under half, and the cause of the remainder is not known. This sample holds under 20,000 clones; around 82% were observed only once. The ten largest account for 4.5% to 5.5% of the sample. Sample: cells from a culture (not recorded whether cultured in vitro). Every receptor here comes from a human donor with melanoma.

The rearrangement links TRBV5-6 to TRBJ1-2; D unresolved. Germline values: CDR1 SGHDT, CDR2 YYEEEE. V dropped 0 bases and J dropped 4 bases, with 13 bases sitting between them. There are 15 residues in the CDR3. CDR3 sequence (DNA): TGTGCCAGCAGCTTGGGTAGGGAACCCCCCTATGGCTACACCTTC. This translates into CASSLGREPPYGYTF.

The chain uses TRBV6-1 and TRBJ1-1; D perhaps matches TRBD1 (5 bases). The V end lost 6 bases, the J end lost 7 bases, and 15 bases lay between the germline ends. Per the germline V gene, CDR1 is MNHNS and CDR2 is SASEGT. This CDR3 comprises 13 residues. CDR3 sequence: CASSVQVKGEAFF. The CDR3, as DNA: TGTGCCAGCAGCGTACAGGTTAAAGGTGAAGCTTTCTTT.

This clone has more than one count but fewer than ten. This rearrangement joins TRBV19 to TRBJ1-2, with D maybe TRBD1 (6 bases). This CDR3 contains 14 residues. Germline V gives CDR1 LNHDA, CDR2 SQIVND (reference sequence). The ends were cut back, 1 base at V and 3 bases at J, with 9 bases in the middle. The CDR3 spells CASSIGTGYYGYTF. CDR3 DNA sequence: TGTGCCAGTAGTATAGGAACAGGGTACTATGGCTACACCTTC.

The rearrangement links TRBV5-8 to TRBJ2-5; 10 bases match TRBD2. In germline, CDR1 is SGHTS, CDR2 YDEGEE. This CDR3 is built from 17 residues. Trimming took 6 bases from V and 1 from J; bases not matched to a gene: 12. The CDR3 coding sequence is TGTGCCAGCACATCGGGCACTAGCGGGACCTTCCAAGAGACCCAGTACTTC. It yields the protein CASTSGTSGTFQETQYF.

The CDR3 reads CASRGQTGYGNQPQHF. In nucleotides, the CDR3 is TGTGCCAGTAGGGGCCAAACGGGGTATGGCAATCAGCCCCAGCATTTT. The chain carries TRBV19 and TRBJ1-5; the D is unclear. Looked up from germline, CDR1 is LNHDA and CDR2 is SQIVND (reference sequence). The V and J ends lost 6 bases and 2 bases respectively, with 17 bases between them. The CDR3 consists of 16 residues.

CDR3 in amino acids: CASSEGPRTGVNYGYTF. The CDR3 DNA is TGTGCCAGCAGTGAAGGTCCCCGGACAGGGGTAAACTATGGCTACACCTTC. J is TRBJ1-2 and V is TRBV25-1, with 9 bases fitting TRBD1. Germline V gene lookup returns CDR1 MGHDK and CDR2 SYGVNS. The CDR3 has 17 residues. V lost 2 bases to trimming and J lost 2 bases; unmatched junction nucleotides: 9.

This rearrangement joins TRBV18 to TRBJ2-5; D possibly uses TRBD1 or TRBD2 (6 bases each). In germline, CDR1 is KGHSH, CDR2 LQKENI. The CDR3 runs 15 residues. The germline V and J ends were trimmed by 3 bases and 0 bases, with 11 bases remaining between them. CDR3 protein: CASSPRRGDQETQYF. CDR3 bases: TGTGCCAGCTCACCGAGGAGGGGGGACCAAGAGACCCAGTACTTC. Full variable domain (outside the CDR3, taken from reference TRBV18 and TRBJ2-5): NAGVMQNPRHLVRRRGQEARLRCSPMKGHSHVYWYRQLPEEGLKFMVYLQKENIIDESGMPKERFSAEFPKEGPSILRIQQVVRGDSAAYFCASSPRRGDQETQYFGPGTRLLVL.

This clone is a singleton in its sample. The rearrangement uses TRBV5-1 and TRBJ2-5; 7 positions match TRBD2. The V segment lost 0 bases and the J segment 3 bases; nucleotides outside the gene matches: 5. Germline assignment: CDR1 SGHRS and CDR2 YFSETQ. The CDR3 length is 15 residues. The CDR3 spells CASSLVASGEETQYF. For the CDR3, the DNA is TGCGCCAGCAGCTTGGTTGCTAGCGGAGAAGAGACCCAGTACTTC.

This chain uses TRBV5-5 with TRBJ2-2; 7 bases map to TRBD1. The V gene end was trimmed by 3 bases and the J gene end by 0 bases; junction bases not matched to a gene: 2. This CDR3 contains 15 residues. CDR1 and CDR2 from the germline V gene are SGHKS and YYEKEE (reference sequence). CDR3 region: CASSSGTANTGELFF. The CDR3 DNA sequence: TGTGCCAGCAGCTCCGGGACAGCGAACACCGGGGAGCTGTTTTTT.

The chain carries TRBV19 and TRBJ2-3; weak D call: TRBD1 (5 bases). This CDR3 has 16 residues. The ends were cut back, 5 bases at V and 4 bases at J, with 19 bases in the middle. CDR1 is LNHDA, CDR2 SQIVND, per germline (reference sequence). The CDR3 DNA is TGTGCCAGTAGTCCAGGGCGTCGGTGGTCAGCAGATACGCAGTATTTT. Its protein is CASSPGRRWSADTQYF.

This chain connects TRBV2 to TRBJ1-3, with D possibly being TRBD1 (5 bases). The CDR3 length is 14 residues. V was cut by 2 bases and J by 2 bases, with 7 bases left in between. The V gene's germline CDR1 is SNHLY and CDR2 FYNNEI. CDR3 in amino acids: CASSEPRAGNTIYF. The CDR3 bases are TGTGCCAGCAGTGAACCCAGGGCTGGAAACACCATATATTTT.

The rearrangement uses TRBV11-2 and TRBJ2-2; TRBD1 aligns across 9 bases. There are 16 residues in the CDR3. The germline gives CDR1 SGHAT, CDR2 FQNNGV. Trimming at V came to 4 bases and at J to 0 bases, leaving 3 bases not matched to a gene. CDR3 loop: CASSSTGGTNTGELFF. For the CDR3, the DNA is TGTGCCAGCAGCTCGACAGGGGGAACGAACACCGGGGAGCTGTTTTTT.

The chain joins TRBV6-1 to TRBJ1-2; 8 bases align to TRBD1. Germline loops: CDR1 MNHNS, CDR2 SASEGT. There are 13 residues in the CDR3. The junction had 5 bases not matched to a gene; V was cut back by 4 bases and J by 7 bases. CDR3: CASSADRVGGYTF. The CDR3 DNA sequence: TGTGCCAGCAGTGCGGACAGGGTTGGTGGCTACACCTTC.

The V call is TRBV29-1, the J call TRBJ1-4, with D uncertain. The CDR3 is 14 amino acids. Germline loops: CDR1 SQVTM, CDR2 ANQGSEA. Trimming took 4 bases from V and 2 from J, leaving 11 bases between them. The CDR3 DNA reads TGCAGCGTTGGTGATGGCACTACTAATGAAAAACTGTTTTTT. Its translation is CSVGDGTTNEKLFF.